One and the same sample provided the 9 T cell receptor beta chains below, sequenced in a study of T cell responses to AZD1222 COVID-19 vaccine. Sequencing was performed with immunoSEQ multiplex PCR; in TCRdb, only in-frame clones are kept and a portion is missing. Of some 96,000 clones in the sample, about nine tenths are singletons; the top ten hold around 2%. Sequenced material: peripheral blood, taken on day 0 of AZD1222 vaccination. Receptors originate from an adult in good health.

J is TRBJ2-7 and V is TRBV6-2 or TRBV6-3; TRBD1 aligns across 7 bases. V lost 5 bases, J lost 4 bases, and 5 bases stayed unmatched. Germline values: CDR1 MNHEY, CDR2 SVGEGT. This CDR3 contains 13 residues. The CDR3 DNA sequence: TGTGCCAGCAGTCTAGGGACAGAGTACGAGCAGTACTTC. Amino acids: CASSLGTEYEQYF.

This chain uses TRBV6-4 with TRBJ2-1; 8 bases agree with TRBD1. The V gene's germline CDR1 is MRHNA and CDR2 SNTAGT. V lost 3 bases and J lost 6; bases outside the gene matches: 7. The CDR3 totals 15 residues. CDR3 sequence: CASSEGTGEPNEQFF. In nucleotides, the CDR3 is TGTGCCAGCAGTGAAGGGACAGGAGAACCCAATGAGCAGTTCTTC.

As regards this clone: The same CDR3 also results from other DNA sequences found in this sample. V gene TRBV5-1 combines with J gene TRBJ1-2; D remains ambiguous. The CDR3 is 14 amino acids. The germline V gene encodes CDR1 SGHRS and CDR2 YFSETQ. Trimming cost V 2 bases and J 2 bases, with 10 bases left between them. The chain's CDR3 is CASSLGGENYGYTF. The CDR3 DNA is TGCGCCAGCAGCTTAGGTGGGGAAAACTATGGCTACACCTTC.

The V gene is TRBV30, the J gene TRBJ1-5, with no clear D. The length of the CDR3 is 15 residues. The V and J ends lost 2 bases and 1 base respectively, with 12 bases between them. Per germline, CDR1 GTSNPN and CDR2 SVGIG (reference sequence). CDR3 in DNA: TGTGCCTGGAGTAACGGCGTCGGCAGCAATCAGCCCCAGCATTTT. This sequence encodes CAWSNGVGSNQPQHF.

This chain joins TRBV29-1 and TRBJ2-2; D call uncertain. Germline CDR1 and CDR2: SQVTM and ANQGSEA. The CDR3 covers 14 residues. Trimming cost V 0 bases and J 2 bases, with 7 bases left between them. CDR3 loop: CSVEEGYNTGELFF. The CDR3 DNA sequence: TGCAGCGTTGAAGAAGGGTATAACACCGGGGAGCTGTTTTTT.

V usage is TRBV7-3 and J usage is TRBJ2-1; 7 bases match TRBD2. Germline assignment: CDR1 SGHTA and CDR2 FQGTGA. V lost 2 bases, J lost 7 bases, and 8 bases stayed unmatched. This CDR3 has 15 amino acids. CDR3 DNA: TGTGCCAGCAGCTTATACGGGGGGTCTGTAAATGAGCAGTTCTTC. It encodes CASSLYGGSVNEQFF.

The chain recombines TRBV27 with TRBJ2-3; the match to TRBD1 covers 7 bases. With V trimmed by 2 bases and J by 1 base, 3 bases remained unmatched. Germline loops: CDR1 MNHEY, CDR2 SMNVEV (reference sequence). The CDR3 is 15 residues long. Here the CDR3 reads CASSLQQGRTDTQYF. The CDR3, as DNA: TGTGCCAGCAGTTTACAACAGGGGCGCACAGATACGCAGTATTTT.

The chain recombines TRBV6-5 with TRBJ1-3; D might be TRBD1 (5 bases). The CDR3 sequence is 13 residues long. Germline V gives CDR1 MNHEY, CDR2 SVGAGI. CDR3 in amino acids: CASWGSPGNTIYF. The CDR3 DNA is TGTGCGAGCTGGGGGAGCCCTGGAAACACCATATATTTT.

This clone was detected a few times. This sequence joins TRBV7-2 and TRBJ2-7; 8 bases are shared with TRBD1. Germline V gene lookup returns CDR1 SGHTA and CDR2 FQGNSA. Trimming at V came to 5 bases and at J to 9 bases, leaving 9 bases not matched to a gene. This CDR3 has 13 residues. Here the CDR3 reads CASSAGQGLGQYF. DNA of the CDR3: TGTGCCAGCAGCGCAGGACAGGGCTTAGGGCAGTACTTC. Using reference TRBV7-2 and TRBJ2-7 for the parts outside the CDR3, the full variable domain is GAGVSQSPSNKVTEKGKDVELRCDPISGHTALYWYRQSLGQGLEFLIYFQGNSAPDKSGLPSDRFSAERTGGSVSTLTIQRTQQEDSAVYLCASSAGQGLGQYFGPGTRLTVT.